This T cell receptor beta chain was retrieved from a study of cytomegalovirus exposure and HLA in healthy donors. The CDR3 runs 14 residues. Germline V gives CDR1 SGHNT, CDR2 YYREEE (reference sequence). Trimming removed 0 bases at V and 2 bases at J, with 8 bases between. Amplification used 60 Vbeta primers and 13 Jbeta primers. Method: immunoSEQ multiplex PCR; TCRdb's copy keeps in-frame clones and lacks some. The data show more than 90,000 clones, around 79% seen once. The source is a woman between 40 and 55 years old in good health and CMV-seronegative. This rearrangement joins TRBV5-4 to TRBJ2-5, with D possibly TRBD2 on 6 matching bases. Sequenced input: PBMCs. CDR3 nucleotide sequence: TGTGCCAGCAGCTTGGGGACTACTCAAGAGACCCAGTACTTC. Translating gives CASSLGTTQETQYF.